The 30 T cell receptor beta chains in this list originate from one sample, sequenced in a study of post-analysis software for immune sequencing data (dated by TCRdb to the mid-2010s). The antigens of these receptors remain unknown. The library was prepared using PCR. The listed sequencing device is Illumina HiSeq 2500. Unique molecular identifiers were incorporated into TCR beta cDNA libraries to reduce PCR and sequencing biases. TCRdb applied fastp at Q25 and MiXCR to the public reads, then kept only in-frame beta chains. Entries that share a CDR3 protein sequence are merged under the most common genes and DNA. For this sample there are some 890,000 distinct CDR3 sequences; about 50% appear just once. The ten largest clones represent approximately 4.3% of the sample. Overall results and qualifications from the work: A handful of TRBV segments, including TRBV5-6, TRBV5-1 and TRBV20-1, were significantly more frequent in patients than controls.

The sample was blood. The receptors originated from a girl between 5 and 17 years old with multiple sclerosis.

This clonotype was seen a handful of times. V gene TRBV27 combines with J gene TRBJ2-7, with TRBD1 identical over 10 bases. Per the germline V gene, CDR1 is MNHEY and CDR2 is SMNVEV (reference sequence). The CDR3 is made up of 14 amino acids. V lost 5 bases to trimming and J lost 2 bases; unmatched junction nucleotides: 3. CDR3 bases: TGTGCCAGCAGTATGGACAGGGGGGCCTACGAGCAGTACTTC. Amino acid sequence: CASSMDRGAYEQYF.

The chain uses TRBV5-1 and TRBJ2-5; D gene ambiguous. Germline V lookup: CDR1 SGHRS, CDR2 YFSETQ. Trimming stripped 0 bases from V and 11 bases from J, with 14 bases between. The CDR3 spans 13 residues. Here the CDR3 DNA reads TGCGCCAGCAGCTTGGTAACTGCTGATGAGCAGTACTTC. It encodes CASSLVTADEQYF.

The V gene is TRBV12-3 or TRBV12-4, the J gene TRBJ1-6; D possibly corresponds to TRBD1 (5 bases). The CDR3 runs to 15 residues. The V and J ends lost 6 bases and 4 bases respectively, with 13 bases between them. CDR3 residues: CASSRGSTYNSPLHF. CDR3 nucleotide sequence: TGTGCCAGCAGCCGGGGGTCTACGTATAATTCACCCCTCCACTTT.

CDR3 region: CASSAASGSRDEQFF. The DNA for the CDR3 is TGTGCCAGCAGTGCGGCTAGCGGGAGTCGCGATGAGCAGTTCTTC. The chain is built from TRBV6-4 and TRBJ2-1; 10 bases are shared with TRBD2. This CDR3 spans 15 amino acids. The V gene's germline CDR1 is MRHNA and CDR2 SNTAGT. V gave up 4 bases and J gave up 8 bases; unmatched junction bases: 8.

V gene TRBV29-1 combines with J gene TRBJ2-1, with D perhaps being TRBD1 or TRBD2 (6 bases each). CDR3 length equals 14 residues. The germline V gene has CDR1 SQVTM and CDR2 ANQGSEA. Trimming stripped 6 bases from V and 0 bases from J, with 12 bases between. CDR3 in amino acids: CSVGGRDSYNEQFF. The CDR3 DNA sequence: TGCAGCGTCGGGGGCCGGGACTCCTACAATGAGCAGTTCTTC.

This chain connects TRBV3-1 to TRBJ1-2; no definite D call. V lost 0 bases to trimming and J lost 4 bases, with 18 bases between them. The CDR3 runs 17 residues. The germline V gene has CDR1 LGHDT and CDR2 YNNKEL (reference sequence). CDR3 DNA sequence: TGTGCCAGCAGCCAAGAAGCCAGGCCCCCCTGGATCTATGGCTACACCTTC. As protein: CASSQEARPPWIYGYTF.

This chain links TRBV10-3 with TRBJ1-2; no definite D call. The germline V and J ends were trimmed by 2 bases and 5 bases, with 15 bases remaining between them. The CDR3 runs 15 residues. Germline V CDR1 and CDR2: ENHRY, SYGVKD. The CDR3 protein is CAISERSEPQYGYTF. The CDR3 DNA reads TGTGCCATCAGTGAGAGGTCAGAACCTCAATATGGCTACACCTTC.

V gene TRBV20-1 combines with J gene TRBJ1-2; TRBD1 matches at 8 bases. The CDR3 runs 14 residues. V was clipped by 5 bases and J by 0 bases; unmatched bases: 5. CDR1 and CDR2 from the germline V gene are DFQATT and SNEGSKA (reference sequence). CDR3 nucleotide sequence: TGCAGTGCTCCCTCACAGGGGGCTAACTATGGCTACACCTTC. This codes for CSAPSQGANYGYTF.

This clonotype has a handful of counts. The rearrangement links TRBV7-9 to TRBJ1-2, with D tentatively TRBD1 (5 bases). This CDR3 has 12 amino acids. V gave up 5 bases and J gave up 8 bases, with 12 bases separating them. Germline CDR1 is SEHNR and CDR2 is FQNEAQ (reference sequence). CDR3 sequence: CASSPGAQGYTF. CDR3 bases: TGTGCCAGCAGCCCCGGGGCGCAAGGCTACACCTTC.

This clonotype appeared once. The CDR3 region is CSARRTGGAGFTGANVLTF. The CDR3 nucleotides read TGCAGTGCTCGAAGGACAGGGGGCGCGGGTTTCACTGGGGCCAACGTCCTGACTTTC. The rearrangement joins TRBV20-1 to TRBJ2-6; 11 bases agree with TRBD1. Trimming cost V 5 bases and J 2 bases; bases outside gene matches: 14. The germline V gene encodes CDR1 DFQATT and CDR2 SNEGSKA (reference sequence). There are 19 residues in the CDR3.

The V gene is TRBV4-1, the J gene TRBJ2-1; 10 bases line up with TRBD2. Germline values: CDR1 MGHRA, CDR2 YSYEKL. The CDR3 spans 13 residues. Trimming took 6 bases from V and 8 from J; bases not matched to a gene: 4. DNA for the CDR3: TGCGCCAGCAGGTCAAGCGGGGGGGATGAGCAGTTCTTC. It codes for CASRSSGGDEQFF.

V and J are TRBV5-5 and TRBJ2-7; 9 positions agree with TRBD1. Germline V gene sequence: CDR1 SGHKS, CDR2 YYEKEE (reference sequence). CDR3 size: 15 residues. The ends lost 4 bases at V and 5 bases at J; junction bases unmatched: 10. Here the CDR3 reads CASSHPGQGSNEQYF. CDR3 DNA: TGTGCCAGCAGCCATCCGGGACAGGGAAGTAACGAGCAGTACTTC.

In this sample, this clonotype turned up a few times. DNA for the CDR3: TGTGCCAGCAGCCTTCTTGGACAGATAAATGAAAAACTGTTTTTT. Encoded protein: CASSLLGQINEKLFF. The gene calls are TRBV3-1 and TRBJ1-4; weak D call: TRBD1 (6 bases). The CDR3 runs 15 residues. Trimming cost V 4 bases and J 5 bases, with 14 bases left between them. Germline values: CDR1 LGHDT, CDR2 YNNKEL (reference sequence).

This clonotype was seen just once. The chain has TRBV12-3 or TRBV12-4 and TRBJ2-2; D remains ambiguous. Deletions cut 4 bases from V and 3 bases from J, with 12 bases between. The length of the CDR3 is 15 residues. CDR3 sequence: CASSSPRRHTGELFF. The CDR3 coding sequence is TGTGCCAGCAGTTCCCCCAGGCGACACACCGGGGAGCTGTTTTTT.

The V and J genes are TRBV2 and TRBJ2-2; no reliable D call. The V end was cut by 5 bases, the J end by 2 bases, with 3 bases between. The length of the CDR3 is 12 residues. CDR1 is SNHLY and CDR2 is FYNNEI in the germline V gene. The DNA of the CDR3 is TGTGCCAGCAGTCCAAACACCGGGGAGCTGTTTTTT. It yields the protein CASSPNTGELFF.

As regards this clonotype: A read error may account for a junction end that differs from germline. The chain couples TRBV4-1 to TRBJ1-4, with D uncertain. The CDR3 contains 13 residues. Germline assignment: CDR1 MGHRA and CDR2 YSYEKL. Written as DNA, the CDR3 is TGCGCCAGCAGCCTGGCGTGGGGTGAAAAGCTGTTTTTT. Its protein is CASSLAWGEKLFF.

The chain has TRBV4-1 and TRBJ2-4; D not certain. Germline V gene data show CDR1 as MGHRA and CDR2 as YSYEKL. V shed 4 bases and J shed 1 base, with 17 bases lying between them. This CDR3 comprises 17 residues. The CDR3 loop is CASSRDHEGGAKNIQYF. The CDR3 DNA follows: TGCGCCAGCAGCCGCGACCACGAAGGTGGTGCCAAAAACATTCAGTACTTC.

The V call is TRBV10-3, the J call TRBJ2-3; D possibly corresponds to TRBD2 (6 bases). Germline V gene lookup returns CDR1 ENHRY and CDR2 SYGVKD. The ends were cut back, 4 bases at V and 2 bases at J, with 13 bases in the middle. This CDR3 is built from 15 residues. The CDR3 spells CAISGGGTSTDTQYF. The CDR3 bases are TGTGCCATCAGTGGGGGCGGGACCTCCACAGATACGCAGTATTTT.

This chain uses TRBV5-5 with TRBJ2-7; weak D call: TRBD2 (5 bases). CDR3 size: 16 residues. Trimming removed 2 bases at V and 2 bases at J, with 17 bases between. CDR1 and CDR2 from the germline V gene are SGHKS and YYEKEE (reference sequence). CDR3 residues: CASSFSGRENTYEQYF. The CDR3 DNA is TGTGCCAGCAGCTTTTCCGGACGGGAAAATACCTACGAGCAGTACTTC. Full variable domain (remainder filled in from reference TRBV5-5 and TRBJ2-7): DAGVTQSPTHLIKTRGQQVTLRCSPISGHKSVSWYQQVLGQGPQFIFQYYEKEERGRGNFPDRFSARQFPNYSSELNVNALLLGDSALYLCASSFSGRENTYEQYFGPGTRLTVT.

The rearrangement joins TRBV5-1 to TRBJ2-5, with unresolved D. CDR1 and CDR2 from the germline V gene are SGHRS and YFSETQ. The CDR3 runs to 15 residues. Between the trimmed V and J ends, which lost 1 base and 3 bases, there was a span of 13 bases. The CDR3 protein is CASSLSPMQKETQYF. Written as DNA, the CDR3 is TGCGCCAGCAGCTTGAGCCCCATGCAGAAAGAGACCCAGTACTTC.

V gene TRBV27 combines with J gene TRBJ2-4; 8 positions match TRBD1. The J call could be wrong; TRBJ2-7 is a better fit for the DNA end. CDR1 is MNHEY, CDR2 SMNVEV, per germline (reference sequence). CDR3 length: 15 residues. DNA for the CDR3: TGTGCCAGCAGTACTCCGGGACAGGACATCTACGAGCAGTACTTC. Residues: CASSTPGQDIYEQYF.

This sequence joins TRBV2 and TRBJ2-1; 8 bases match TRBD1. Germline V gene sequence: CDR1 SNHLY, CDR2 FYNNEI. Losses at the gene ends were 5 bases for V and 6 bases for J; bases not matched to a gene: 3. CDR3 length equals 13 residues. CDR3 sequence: CASSQGAVNEQFF. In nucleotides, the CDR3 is TGTGCCAGCAGTCAGGGGGCAGTCAATGAGCAGTTCTTC.

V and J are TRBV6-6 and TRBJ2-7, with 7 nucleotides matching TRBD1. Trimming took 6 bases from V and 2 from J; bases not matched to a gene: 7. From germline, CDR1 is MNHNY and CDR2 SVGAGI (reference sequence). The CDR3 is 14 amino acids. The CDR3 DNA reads TGTGCCAGCAGCAAACAGGGGCCCACCTACGAGCAGTACTTC. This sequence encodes CASSKQGPTYEQYF.

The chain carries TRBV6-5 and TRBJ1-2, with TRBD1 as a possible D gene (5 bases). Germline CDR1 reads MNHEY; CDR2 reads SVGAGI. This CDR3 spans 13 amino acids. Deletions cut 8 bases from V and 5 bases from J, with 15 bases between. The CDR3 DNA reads TGTGCCAGCGCTGGGGGGGGATCTTATGGCTACACCTTC. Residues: CASAGGGSYGYTF.

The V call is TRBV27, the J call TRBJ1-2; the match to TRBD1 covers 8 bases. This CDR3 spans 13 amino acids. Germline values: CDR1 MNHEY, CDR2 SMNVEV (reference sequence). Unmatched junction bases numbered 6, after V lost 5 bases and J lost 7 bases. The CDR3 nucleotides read TGTGCCAGCAGTGGACAGGGCTTGGGTGGCTACACCTTC. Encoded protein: CASSGQGLGGYTF.

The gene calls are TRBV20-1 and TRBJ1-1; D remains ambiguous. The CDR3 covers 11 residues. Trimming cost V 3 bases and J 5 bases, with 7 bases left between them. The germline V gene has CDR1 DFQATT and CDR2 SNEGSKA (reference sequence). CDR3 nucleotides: TGCAGTGCTAGCAAGGAAACTGAAGCTTTCTTT. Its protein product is CSASKETEAFF.

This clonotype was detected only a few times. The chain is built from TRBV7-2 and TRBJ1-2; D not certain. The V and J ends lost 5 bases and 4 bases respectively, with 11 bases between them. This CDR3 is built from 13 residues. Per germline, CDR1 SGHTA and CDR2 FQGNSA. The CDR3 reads CASSVPQIYGYTF. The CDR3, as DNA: TGTGCCAGCAGCGTCCCTCAGATCTATGGCTACACCTTC.

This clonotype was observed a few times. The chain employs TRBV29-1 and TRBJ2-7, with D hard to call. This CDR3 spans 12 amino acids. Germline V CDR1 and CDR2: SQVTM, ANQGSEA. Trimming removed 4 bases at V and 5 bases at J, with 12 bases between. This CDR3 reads CSVVAGSHEQYF. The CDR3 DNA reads TGCAGCGTTGTAGCTGGATCCCACGAGCAGTACTTC.

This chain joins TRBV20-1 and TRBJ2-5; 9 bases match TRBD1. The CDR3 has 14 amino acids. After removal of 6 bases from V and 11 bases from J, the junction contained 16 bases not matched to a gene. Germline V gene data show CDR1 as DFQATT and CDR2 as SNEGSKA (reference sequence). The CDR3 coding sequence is TGCAGTGCAATAAGGACAGGGGTTTCAGGGGAGCAGTACTTC. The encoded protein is CSAIRTGVSGEQYF.

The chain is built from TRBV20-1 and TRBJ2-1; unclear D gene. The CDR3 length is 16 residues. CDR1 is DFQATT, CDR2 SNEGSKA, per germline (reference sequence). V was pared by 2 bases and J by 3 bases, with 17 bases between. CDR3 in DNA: TGCAGTGCTAGAACACCTCGGCGGAGTAACTACAATGAGCAGTTCTTC. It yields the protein CSARTPRRSNYNEQFF.